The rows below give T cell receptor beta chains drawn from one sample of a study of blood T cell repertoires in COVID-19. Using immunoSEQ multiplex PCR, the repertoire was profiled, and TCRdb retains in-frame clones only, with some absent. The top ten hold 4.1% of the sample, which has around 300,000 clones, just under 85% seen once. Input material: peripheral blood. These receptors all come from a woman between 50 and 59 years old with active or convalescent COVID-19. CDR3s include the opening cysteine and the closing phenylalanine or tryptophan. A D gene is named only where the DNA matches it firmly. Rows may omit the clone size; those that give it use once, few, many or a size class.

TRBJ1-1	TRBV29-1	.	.	CSVRSRYQFEAFF	TGCAGCGTTCGGAGTCGTTACCAATTCGAAGCTTTCTTT
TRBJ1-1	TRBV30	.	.	CAWSEQDEAFF	TGTGCCTGGAGTGAACAGGATGAAGCTTTCTTT
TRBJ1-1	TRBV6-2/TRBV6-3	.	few	CASSGQTEAFF	TGTGCCAGCAGCGGACAGACTGAAGCTTTCTTT
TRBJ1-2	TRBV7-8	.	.	CASRPGDKYNYGYTF	TGTGCCAGCCGACCCGGGGACAAATACAACTATGGCTACACCTTC
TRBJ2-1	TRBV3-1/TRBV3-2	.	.	CASSYERVGRLEQFF	TGTGCCAGCAGCTACGAGCGGGTGGGGCGGCTTGAGCAGTTCTTC
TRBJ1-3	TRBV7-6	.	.	CASSLASGGSGNTIYF	TGTGCCAGCAGCTTAGCGTCGGGTGGCTCTGGAAACACCATATATTTT
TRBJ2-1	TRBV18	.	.	CASSARRDGSSYNEQFF	TGTGCCAGCTCAGCGCGTAGGGACGGGAGCTCCTACAATGAGCAGTTCTTC
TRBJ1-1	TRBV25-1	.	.	CANIWWGHNAEAFF	TGTGCCAACATATGGTGGGGACATAACGCTGAAGCTTTCTTT
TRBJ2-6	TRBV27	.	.	CASSYLGTNVLTF	TGTGCCAGCAGTTACCTCGGTACCAACGTCCTGACTTTC
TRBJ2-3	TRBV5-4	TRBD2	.	CASSLEAGVTDTQYF	TGTGCCAGCAGCTTAGAAGCGGGAGTCACAGATACGCAGTATTTT
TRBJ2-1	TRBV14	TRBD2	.	CASSQELAGYEQFF	TGTGCCAGCAGCCAAGAACTAGCGGGATATGAGCAGTTCTTC
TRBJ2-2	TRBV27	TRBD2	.	CASRSPLAGIVELFF	TGTGCCAGCCGAAGTCCACTAGCGGGAATTGTGGAGCTGTTTTTT
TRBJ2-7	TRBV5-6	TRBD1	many	CASSSLGQGAVDEQYF	TGTGCCAGCAGCTCCCTAGGACAGGGGGCGGTTGACGAGCAGTACTTC
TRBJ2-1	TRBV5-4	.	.	CASSPGRQTRNFDEQFF	TGTGCCAGCAGCCCCGGGAGACAGACTAGAAACTTTGATGAGCAGTTCTTC
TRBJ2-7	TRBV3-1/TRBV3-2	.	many	CASSQDRGAVFYEQYF	TGTGCCAGCAGCCAAGATCGCGGGGCCGTCTTCTACGAGCAGTACTTC
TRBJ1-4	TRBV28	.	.	CASSPEGLQGHEKLFF	TGTGCCAGCAGTCCCGAGGGGTTACAGGGTCATGAAAAACTGTTTTTT
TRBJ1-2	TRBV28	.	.	CASRRTGGNYGYTF	TGTGCCAGCAGACGCACAGGTGGTAACTATGGCTACACCTTC
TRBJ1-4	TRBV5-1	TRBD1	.	CASSTGGTNEKLFF	TGCGCCAGCAGCACAGGGGGTACTAATGAAAAACTGTTTTTT
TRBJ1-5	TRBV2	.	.	CASSPDSAINQPQHF	TGTGCCAGCAGTCCGGACAGCGCAATCAATCAGCCCCAGCATTTT
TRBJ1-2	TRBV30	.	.	CAWSVQGIYGYTF	TGTGCCTGGAGTGTACAGGGCATCTATGGCTACACCTTC
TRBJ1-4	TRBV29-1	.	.	CSVMGGAGNFEKLFF	TGCAGCGTTATGGGGGGGGCAGGGAATTTTGAAAAACTGTTTTTT
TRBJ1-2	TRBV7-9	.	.	CASSLSAGKFDYGYTF	TGTGCCAGCAGCTTATCCGCAGGGAAGTTTGACTATGGCTACACCTTC
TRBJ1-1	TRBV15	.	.	CATSYQVNTEAFF	TGTGCCACCAGCTACCAGGTAAACACTGAAGCTTTCTTT
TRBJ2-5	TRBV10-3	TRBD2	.	CATGTSLETQYF	TGTGCCACCGGGACTAGCCTAGAGACCCAGTACTTC
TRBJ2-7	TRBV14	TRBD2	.	CASSQGRLLAGETYEQYF	TGTGCCAGCAGCCAAGGAAGACTACTAGCGGGAGAAACCTACGAGCAGTACTTC
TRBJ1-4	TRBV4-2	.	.	CASSETGTTEKLFF	TGTGCCAGCAGCGAAACAGGGACTACTGAAAAACTGTTTTTT